The 6 T cell receptor beta chains listed next were all sequenced from one sample in a study of radiation and T cells in renal cell carcinoma. Repertoires were generated with immunoSEQ multiplex PCR, while TCRdb's copy carries only in-frame clones and drops some. This table holds approximately 31,000 clones, roughly 80% found once. As to time point: blood 4 weeks post-SBRT, at nephrectomy. As for treatment: 15 Gy SBRT to primary tumor, nephrectomy 4 weeks later. Material: blood, obtained from a patient whose treatment included radiotherapy and nephrectomy. The receptors derive from a man in his 60s with renal cell carcinoma.

The J gene is TRBJ1-5, the V gene TRBV19, with TRBD1 identical over 7 bases. CDR1 and CDR2 (germline): LNHDA, SQIVND (reference sequence). Unmatched junction bases numbered 7, after V lost 5 bases and J lost 3 bases. The CDR3 has 15 amino acids. The CDR3 is CASSGRTGNNQPQHF. The CDR3 DNA follows: TGTGCCAGTAGTGGACGGACAGGAAACAATCAGCCCCAGCATTTT.

This chain joins TRBV11-2 and TRBJ1-1, with D possibly TRBD1 on 5 matching bases. V was shortened by 0 bases and J by 11 bases, with 13 bases between the two germline ends. Per the germline V gene, CDR1 is SGHAT and CDR2 is FQNNGV. This CDR3 is 13 amino acids long. CDR3 residues: CASSLERARVAFF. DNA of the CDR3: TGTGCCAGCAGCTTAGAAAGGGCCAGGGTGGCTTTCTTT.

DNA of the CDR3: TGTGCCAGCAGCTCGCCAAACTTAGCCAAAAACATTCAGTACTTC. Amino acids: CASSSPNLAKNIQYF. The chain is built from TRBV7-2 and TRBJ2-4; no firm D call. CDR3 length: 15 amino acids. Between the trimmed V and J ends, which lost 4 bases and 0 bases, there was a span of 10 bases. Germline lookup yields CDR1 SGHTA and CDR2 FQGNSA.

CDR3 protein: CASKSGLAYEQYF. The CDR3 coding sequence is TGTGCCTCAAAAAGCGGGTTAGCCTACGAGCAGTACTTC. The rearrangement uses TRBV27 and TRBJ2-7; possibly TRBD2 for D (6 bases). CDR1 MNHEY and CDR2 SMNVEV come from the germline V gene (reference sequence). The CDR3 covers 13 residues. The V end was cut by 11 bases, the J end by 2 bases, with 16 bases between.

V and J are TRBV11-2 and TRBJ1-1; the match to TRBD1 covers 7 bases. Per the germline V gene, CDR1 is SGHAT and CDR2 is FQNNGV. Germline trimming cut 5 bases from V and 11 bases from J; bases unmatched to any gene: 11. CDR3 length: 13 amino acids. The CDR3 loop is CASSPQGGVTAFF. The CDR3 coding sequence is TGTGCCAGCAGCCCCCAGGGGGGAGTGACCGCTTTCTTT.

V and J are TRBV6-5 and TRBJ2-5; D may correspond to TRBD1 or TRBD2 (5 bases each). The CDR3 is made up of 14 amino acids. Trimming shortened V by 1 base and J by 4 bases, and 10 bases separated the two germline ends. Germline V gene lookup returns CDR1 MNHEY and CDR2 SVGAGI. The CDR3 DNA is TGTGCCAGCAGTTACTGGAAGGGGAGAGAGACCCAGTACTTC. This translates into CASSYWKGRETQYF.